The 3 T cell receptor beta chains below come from one sample, sequenced in a study of blood T cell repertoires in COVID-19. Libraries were prepared by immunoSEQ multiplex PCR; TCRdb keeps only in-frame clonotypes and omits some of them. The sample lists roughly 280,000 clones; 89% were seen once. The sample consisted of PBMCs or T cells enriched from blood (not recorded which). Every receptor here comes from a woman aged 55-75 years who had recovered from COVID-19.

The rearrangement links TRBV27 to TRBJ1-5, with 9 bases matching TRBD1. Trimming at V came to 6 bases and at J to 6 bases, leaving 6 bases not matched to a gene. Germline V gene sequence: CDR1 MNHEY, CDR2 SMNVEV (reference sequence). The CDR3 runs 14 residues. DNA for the CDR3: TGTGCCAGCAGCCAGGGACAGGGTATTCAGCCCCAGCATTTT. This translates into CASSQGQGIQPQHF.

This rearrangement joins TRBV19 to TRBJ2-1; 9 bases align to TRBD2. V shed 3 bases and J 4 bases; nucleotides not matched to a gene: 4. In germline, CDR1 is LNHDA, CDR2 SQIVND (reference sequence). The CDR3 consists of 15 residues. CDR3 DNA sequence: TGTGCCAGTAGTATGGCTAGCGGGATTTACAATGAGCAGTTCTTC. Amino acid sequence: CASSMASGIYNEQFF.

The genes are TRBV28 and TRBJ1-5; the match to TRBD1 covers 7 bases. CDR3 size: 12 residues. CDR1 MDHEN and CDR2 SYDVKM come from the germline V gene. The V gene end was trimmed by 5 bases and the J gene end by 9 bases; junction bases not matched to a gene: 4. CDR3 coding DNA: TGTGCCAGCAGTACGACAGGGCGGCCCCAGCATTTT. It yields the protein CASSTTGRPQHF. Supplemented by reference TRBV28 and TRBJ1-5, the full variable domain reads DVKVTQSSRYLVKRTGEKVFLECVQDMDHENMFWYRQDPGLGLRLIYFSYDVKMKEKGDIPEGYSVSREKKERFSLILESASTNQTSMYLCASSTTGRPQHFGDGTRLSIL.